This T cell receptor beta chain is from a study of Graves' ophthalmopathy and Graves' hyperthyroidism. Trimming removed 7 bases from V and 2 bases from J; junction bases left unmatched: 8. CDR1 SQVTM and CDR2 ANQGSEA come from the germline V gene. The CDR3 is 14 residues long. This clonotype was seen a handful of times. Its specificity is unknown. Transcripts of RNA were the source for amplifying TCR beta CDR3 regions. Following a first-round RT-PCR that used HTBI primers, a second-round multiplex PCR was carried out. TCRdb fed the multiplex PCR reads into MiXCR, producing one record per CDR3 protein. The table records hundreds of thousands of distinct CDR3 sequences, approximately 40% of them present only once. Notes on the study in general: It was with approximately 69% sensitivity and just under 75% specificity that the model predicted ophthalmopathy progression. Blood samples also showed most expanded thyroid clonotypes exceeding 0.001 frequency.

This TCR derives from an adult man with Graves' ophthalmopathy. Sequencing input: peripheral blood. This chain connects TRBV29-1 to TRBJ2-7, with 10 bases identical to TRBD2. In nucleotides, the CDR3 is TGCAGCGCTAGCAGTGGGACTAGCGCCTACGAGCAGTACTTC. This sequence encodes CSASSGTSAYEQYF.